A few counts support the clone carrying this T cell receptor (beta chain). This entry comes from a study of control samples from healthy donors and cancer patients. The data were produced by immunoSEQ multiplex PCR, yet TCRdb's version contains in-frame clones alone and is incomplete. The table records 20,000 to 25,000 clones, around 89% of them present only once. Trimming took 7 bases from V and 5 from J, leaving 12 bases between them. Germline CDR1 MDHEN, CDR2 SYDVKM. This CDR3 has 13 amino acids. The sequence was obtained from a woman aged 55-70 years with head and neck cancer. The material sequenced was PBMCs. The J gene is TRBJ1-5, the V gene TRBV28; the D is unclear. The CDR3 loop reads CASTIGSYQPQHF. In DNA form, the CDR3 reads TGTGCCAGCACCATAGGTAGTTATCAGCCCCAGCATTTT.